A single sample is the source of the 24 T cell receptor beta chains below, sequenced in a study of early T cells in non-severe SARS-CoV-2 infection. In TCRdb, the 5' RACE reads were re-called with MiXCR into one record per CDR3 protein. The table has 75,000 to 80,000 distinct CDR3 sequences, about 9.6% seen once. Sequenced input: whole blood. Source of these receptors: an adult who was a healthcare worker with PCR-confirmed SARS-CoV-2 infection or an uninfected control (not recorded which).

The table lists this clonotype with many counts. The genes are TRBV20-1 and TRBJ1-1, with D possibly being TRBD1 (6 bases). The CDR3 has 13 amino acids. CDR1 and CDR2 from the germline V gene are DFQATT and SNEGSKA (reference sequence). Deletions cut 5 bases from V and 3 bases from J, with 13 bases between. In nucleotides, the CDR3 is TGCAGTGCTCTCAGGACAGCGTACACTGAAGCTTTCTTT. The encoded protein is CSALRTAYTEAFF.

The CDR3 region has the DNA TGTGCCAGCAGTTCCCCCGGGCCCTTGAAAGAGACCCAGTACTTC. Translating gives CASSSPGPLKETQYF. The chain recombines TRBV28 with TRBJ2-5; D is undetermined. Germline CDR1 reads MDHEN; CDR2 reads SYDVKM. The CDR3 totals 15 residues. V gave up 4 bases and J gave up 3 bases, with 15 bases separating them.

This clonotype was seen only a few times. The chain couples TRBV7-9 to TRBJ1-2; a possible D gene is TRBD1 (5 bases). CDR3 length: 14 amino acids. The germline V gene encodes CDR1 SEHNR and CDR2 FQNEAQ (reference sequence). The V end lost 5 bases, the J end lost 4 bases, and 14 bases lay between the germline ends. This CDR3 is CASSPPGTVYGYTF. The DNA of the CDR3 is TGTGCCAGCAGCCCCCCCGGGACGGTCTATGGCTACACCTTC.

The rearrangement links TRBV6-1 to TRBJ2-7, with D perhaps matching TRBD2 (6 bases). CDR1 and CDR2 (germline): MNHNS, SASEGT. This CDR3 region has 15 residues. The V end lost 2 bases, the J end lost 7 bases, and 18 bases lay between the germline ends. CDR3 DNA: TGTGCCAGCAGTGAATTCCGGGACTCTCCCTGGGAGCAGTACTTC. Protein sequence: CASSEFRDSPWEQYF.

This clonotype was observed a handful of times. V usage is TRBV5-1 and J usage is TRBJ1-2; 7 nucleotides agree with TRBD1. The CDR3 is 18 residues long. CDR1 is SGHRS and CDR2 is YFSETQ in the germline V gene. The junction had 16 bases not matched to a gene; V was cut back by 0 bases and J by 5 bases. CDR3 amino acids: CASSLVAPTGRRDYGYTF. Here the CDR3 DNA reads TGCGCCAGCAGCTTGGTGGCTCCGACAGGGCGGAGGGATTATGGCTACACCTTC. The variable domain in full, with the rest retrieved from reference TRBV5-1 and TRBJ1-2, is KAGVTQTPRYLIKTRGQQVTLSCSPISGHRSVSWYQQTPGQGLQFLFEYFSETQRNKGNFPGRFSGRQFSNSRSEMNVSTLELGDSALYLCASSLVAPTGRRDYGYTFGSGTRLTVV.

This clonotype was counted at least ten times. In DNA, the CDR3 is TGTGCCAGCAGCCAAGGTCCGGGACTAGCGGGTTACGAGCAGTACTTC. It specifies CASSQGPGLAGYEQYF. This chain connects TRBV14 to TRBJ2-7; 12 nucleotides line up with TRBD2. This CDR3 has 16 residues. The V segment lost 1 base and the J segment 4 bases; nucleotides outside the gene matches: 5. Germline loops: CDR1 SGHDN, CDR2 FVKESK.

The rearrangement uses TRBV24-1 and TRBJ2-3, with 9 bases matching TRBD1. The CDR3 has 15 residues. From germline, CDR1 is KGHDR and CDR2 SFDVKD. Trimming cost V 4 bases and J 1 base; bases outside gene matches: 2. This chain's CDR3 is CATSDRDRGTDTQYF. The CDR3 nucleotides are TGTGCCACCAGTGACCGGGACAGGGGCACAGATACGCAGTATTTT.

This clonotype appeared many times. This chain connects TRBV11-2 to TRBJ2-5; 7 nucleotides line up with TRBD2. This CDR3 contains 16 residues. Germline V gene lookup returns CDR1 SGHAT and CDR2 FQNNGV. The trim removed 5 bases at V and 2 bases at J, leaving 11 bases unmatched. The CDR3 reads CASSPRLAVAQETQYF. DNA of the CDR3: TGTGCCAGCAGCCCGCGCCTAGCGGTTGCGCAAGAGACCCAGTACTTC.

This clonotype was recorded at least ten times. The CDR3 nucleotides read TGTGCCAGCTTGGGCAGGGCGTCCTACAATGAGCAGTTCTTC. This sequence encodes CASLGRASYNEQFF. The rearrangement uses TRBV28 and TRBJ2-1; possible D gene TRBD1, 5 bases. CDR1 is MDHEN, CDR2 SYDVKM, per germline. V shed 8 bases and J shed 1 base, with 12 bases lying between them. The CDR3 spans 14 residues.

The chain combines TRBV11-1 with TRBJ1-1; D may be TRBD1 (6 bases). Germline V gene data show CDR1 as SGHAT and CDR2 as FQDESV (reference sequence). There are 15 residues in the CDR3. V lost 5 bases, J lost 4 bases, and 17 bases lay in between. This CDR3 reads CASSREGRGGTEAFF. The CDR3 bases are TGTGCCAGCAGCCGGGAAGGCAGGGGAGGCACTGAAGCTTTCTTT.

The chain uses TRBV20-1 and TRBJ2-1; 9 nucleotides line up with TRBD1. The CDR3 runs to 13 residues. V dropped 8 bases and J dropped 6; count of bases not matched to a gene: 8. Germline CDR1 is DFQATT and CDR2 is SNEGSKA (reference sequence). CDR3 DNA: TGCAGTACCCCGGGACAGGGAGGCAATGAGCAGTTCTTC. This encodes CSTPGQGGNEQFF.

There are many counts of this clonotype. The rearrangement joins TRBV2 to TRBJ2-1; D ambiguous. There are 14 residues in the CDR3. Germline CDR1 SNHLY, CDR2 FYNNEI. Trimming cost V 6 bases and J 0 bases, with 9 bases left between them. For the CDR3, the DNA is TGTGCCAGCAGGCCCCCTAGCTCCTACAATGAGCAGTTCTTC. It codes for CASRPPSSYNEQFF.

This clonotype was seen ten or more times. V and J are TRBV5-4 and TRBJ2-2, with D hard to call. Germline lookup yields CDR1 SGHNT and CDR2 YYREEE (reference sequence). Trimming took off 5 bases at V and 2 bases at J, with 10 bases between the two ends. This CDR3 has 14 residues. The CDR3 region has the DNA TGTGCCAGCAGTAGTTTACTTAACACCGGGGAGCTGTTTTTT. It yields the protein CASSSLLNTGELFF. Using reference TRBV5-4 and TRBJ2-2 for the parts outside the CDR3, the full variable domain is ETGVTQSPTHLIKTRGQQVTLRCSSQSGHNTVSWYQQALGQGPQFIFQYYREEENGRGNFPPRFSGLQFPNYSSELNVNALELDDSALYLCASSSLLNTGELFFGEGSRLTVL.

This clonotype has only a few counts. The gene calls are TRBV4-1 and TRBJ1-1; D is possibly TRBD1 (6 bases). The CDR3 extends over 16 amino acids. Germline assignment: CDR1 MGHRA and CDR2 YSYEKL. The V gene lost 2 bases and the J gene lost 1 base, with 14 bases spanning the gap. The CDR3 reads CASSQTYQGTNTEAFF. The CDR3 DNA reads TGCGCCAGCAGCCAAACATATCAGGGGACGAACACTGAAGCTTTCTTT.

This clonotype was seen repeatedly, ten times or more. The CDR3 reads CASSGPAAGGFYEQYF. As DNA, the CDR3 is TGTGCCAGCAGTGGACCAGCCGCGGGAGGGTTTTACGAGCAGTACTTC. This chain uses TRBV28 with TRBJ2-7; 9 bases agree with TRBD2. CDR3 length: 16 amino acids. Per germline, CDR1 MDHEN and CDR2 SYDVKM. J gave up 4 bases and V 5 bases, and 12 bases lay outside the gene matches.

This clonotype was seen just once. V is TRBV12-3 or TRBV12-4 and J is TRBJ2-1; D may be TRBD1 or TRBD2 (6 bases each). This CDR3 has 13 amino acids. The V end lost 7 bases, the J end lost 5 bases, and 12 bases lay between the germline ends. CDR3 nucleotide sequence: TGTGCCAGCACGGGGGCTAAGCACAATGAGCAGTTCTTC. Translation gives CASTGAKHNEQFF.

This clonotype was seen more than once but under ten times. The V and J genes are TRBV9 and TRBJ1-3, with D uncertain. V lost 3 bases to trimming and J lost 0 bases, with 10 bases between them. Germline V lookup: CDR1 SGDLS, CDR2 YYNGEE. The CDR3 is 15 residues long. CDR3 loop: CASSGSPDSGNTIYF. As DNA, the CDR3 is TGTGCCAGCAGCGGGTCTCCGGACTCTGGAAACACCATATATTTT. The whole variable domain, filled in from reference TRBV9 and TRBJ1-3, reads DSGVTQTPKHLITATGQRVTLRCSPRSGDLSVYWYQQSLDQGLQFLIQYYNGEERAKGNILERFSAQQFPDLHSELNLSSLELGDSALYFCASSGSPDSGNTIYFGEGSWLTVV.

The chain carries TRBV6-1 and TRBJ2-3; 7 bases are a match to TRBD2. Germline trimming cut 5 bases from V and 2 bases from J; bases unmatched to any gene: 10. Germline assignment: CDR1 MNHNS and CDR2 SASEGT. CDR3 length: 16 residues. CDR3 bases: TGTGCCAGCAGTAAATCCGTGGCGGGAGTCACAGATACGCAGTATTTT. Protein sequence: CASSKSVAGVTDTQYF.

This clonotype was counted many times. The V call is TRBV5-1, the J call TRBJ2-1, with 8 bases that match TRBD1. Trimming cost V 4 bases and J 4 bases; bases outside gene matches: 16. This CDR3 has 18 residues. The germline CDR1 and CDR2 sequences are SGHRS and YFSETQ. In DNA form, the CDR3 reads TGCGCCAGCAGCCCCACATCCCGTCCCCGGACAGGGTACAATGAGCAGTTCTTC. Its protein is CASSPTSRPRTGYNEQFF.

This clonotype appeared many times. This chain uses TRBV27 with TRBJ1-6; 8 nucleotides agree with TRBD1. This CDR3 has 16 amino acids. V lost 8 bases, J lost 7 bases, and 13 bases stayed unmatched. Germline values: CDR1 MNHEY, CDR2 SMNVEV (reference sequence). As DNA, the CDR3 is TGTGCCAGCGGTCCGACAGGGGAGGTTGGGAATTCACCCCTCCACTTT. Amino acid sequence: CASGPTGEVGNSPLHF.

At least ten counts were recorded for this clonotype. The chain has TRBV5-1 and TRBJ1-1; D unclear. The CDR3 is 15 residues long. The V gene's germline CDR1 is SGHRS and CDR2 YFSETQ. The germline V and J ends were trimmed by 2 bases and 5 bases, with 16 bases remaining between them. CDR3 sequence: CASSLLGSINTEAFF. The CDR3 DNA follows: TGCGCCAGCAGCTTATTGGGGAGTATTAATACTGAAGCTTTCTTT. Variable domain in full (rest from reference TRBV5-1 and TRBJ1-1): KAGVTQTPRYLIKTRGQQVTLSCSPISGHRSVSWYQQTPGQGLQFLFEYFSETQRNKGNFPGRFSGRQFSNSRSEMNVSTLELGDSALYLCASSLLGSINTEAFFGQGTRLTVV.

This clonotype was detected a few times. The V and J genes are TRBV14 and TRBJ1-1; 8 bases agree with TRBD1. The CDR3 extends over 15 amino acids. The germline V gene has CDR1 SGHDN and CDR2 FVKESK. V shed 3 bases and J 4 bases; nucleotides not matched to a gene: 7. The CDR3 region has the DNA TGTGCCAGCAGCCAGGATTACACAGGGGGCACTGAAGCTTTCTTT. Its protein product is CASSQDYTGGTEAFF. The variable domain in full, completed from reference TRBV14 and TRBJ1-1, reads EAGVTQFPSHSVIEKGQTVTLRCDPISGHDNLYWYRRVMGKEIKFLLHFVKESKQDESGMPNNRFLAERTGGTYSTLKVQPAELEDSGVYFCASSQDYTGGTEAFFGQGTRLTVV.

This clonotype was counted at least ten times. The chain joins TRBV7-9 to TRBJ2-3; 8 bases line up with TRBD2. The V gene end was trimmed by 6 bases and the J gene end by 4 bases; junction bases not matched to a gene: 3. Per germline, CDR1 SEHNR and CDR2 FQNEAQ (reference sequence). The CDR3 totals 13 residues. The CDR3 nucleotides read TGTGCCAGCAGAGCGGGAGCGGCAGATACGCAGTATTTT. This gives the protein CASRAGAADTQYF. The full variable domain, in which reference TRBV7-9 and TRBJ2-3 provide the parts outside the CDR3, is DTGVSQNPRHKITKRGQNVTFRCDPISEHNRLYWYRQTLGQGPEFLTYFQNEAQLEKSRLLSDRFSAERPKGSFSTLEIQRTEQGDSAMYLCASRAGAADTQYFGPGTRLTVL.

This clonotype was observed a handful of times. CDR3 sequence reads: CASSLGLAAYNEQFF. The CDR3 DNA is TGTGCCAGCAGCCTAGGACTAGCGGCCTACAATGAGCAGTTCTTC. This sequence joins TRBV11-2 and TRBJ2-1; 10 nucleotides agree with TRBD2. Germline V lookup: CDR1 SGHAT, CDR2 FQNNGV. This CDR3 region has 15 residues. J gave up 2 bases and V 5 bases, and 3 bases lay outside the gene matches.